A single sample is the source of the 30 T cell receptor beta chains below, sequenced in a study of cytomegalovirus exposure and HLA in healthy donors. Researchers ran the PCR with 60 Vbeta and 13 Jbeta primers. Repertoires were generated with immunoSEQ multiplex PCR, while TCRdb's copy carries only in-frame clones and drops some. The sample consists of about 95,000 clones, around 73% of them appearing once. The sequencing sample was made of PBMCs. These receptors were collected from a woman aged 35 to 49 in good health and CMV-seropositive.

CDR3 bases: TGCGCCAGCAGCCAAAGCGTAGGACAATTCTACGAGCAGTACTTC. This gives the protein CASSQSVGQFYEQYF. The chain joins TRBV4-1 to TRBJ2-5; tentatively, D is TRBD1 (5 bases). The end of the DNA is better explained by TRBJ2-7, so the J call may be wrong. CDR1 is MGHRA, CDR2 YSYEKL, per germline. There are 15 residues in the CDR3.

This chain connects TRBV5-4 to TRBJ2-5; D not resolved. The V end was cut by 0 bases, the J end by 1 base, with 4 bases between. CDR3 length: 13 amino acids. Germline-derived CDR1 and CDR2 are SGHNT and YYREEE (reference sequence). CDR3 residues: CASSLDSQETQYF. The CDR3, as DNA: TGTGCCAGCAGCTTGGACAGCCAAGAGACCCAGTACTTC.

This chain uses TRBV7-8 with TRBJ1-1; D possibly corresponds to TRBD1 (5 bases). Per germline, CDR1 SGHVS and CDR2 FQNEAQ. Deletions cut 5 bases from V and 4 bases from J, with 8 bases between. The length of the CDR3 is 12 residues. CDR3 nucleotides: TGTGCCAGCAGCAACAGGCGCACTGAAGCTTTCTTT. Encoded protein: CASSNRRTEAFF.

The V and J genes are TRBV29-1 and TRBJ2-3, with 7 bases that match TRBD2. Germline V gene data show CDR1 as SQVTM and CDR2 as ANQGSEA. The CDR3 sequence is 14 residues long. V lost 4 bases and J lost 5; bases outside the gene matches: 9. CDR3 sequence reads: CSVASGNFRDTQYF. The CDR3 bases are TGCAGCGTTGCCAGCGGGAACTTCAGAGATACGCAGTATTTT.

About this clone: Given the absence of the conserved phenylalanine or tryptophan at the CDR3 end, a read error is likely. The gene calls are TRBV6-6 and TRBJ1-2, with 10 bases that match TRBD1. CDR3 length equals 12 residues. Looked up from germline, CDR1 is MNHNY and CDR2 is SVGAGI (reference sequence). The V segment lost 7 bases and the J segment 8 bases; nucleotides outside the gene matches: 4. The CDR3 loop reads CASTGQGGGYTL. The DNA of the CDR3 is TGTGCCAGCACCGGACAGGGGGGCGGCTACACCCTC.

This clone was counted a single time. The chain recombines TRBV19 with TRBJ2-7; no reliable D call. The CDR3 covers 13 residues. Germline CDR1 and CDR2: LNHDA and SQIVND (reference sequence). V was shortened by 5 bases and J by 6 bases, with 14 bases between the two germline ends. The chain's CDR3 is CASSPGLSLEQYF. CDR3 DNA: TGTGCCAGTAGTCCCGGTCTATCTCTCGAGCAGTACTTC. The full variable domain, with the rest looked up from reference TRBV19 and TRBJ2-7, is DGGITQSPKYLFRKEGQNVTLSCEQNLNHDAMYWYRQDPGQGLRLIYYSQIVNDFQKGDIAEGYSVSREKKESFPLTVTSAQKNPTAFYLCASSPGLSLEQYFGPGTRLTVT.

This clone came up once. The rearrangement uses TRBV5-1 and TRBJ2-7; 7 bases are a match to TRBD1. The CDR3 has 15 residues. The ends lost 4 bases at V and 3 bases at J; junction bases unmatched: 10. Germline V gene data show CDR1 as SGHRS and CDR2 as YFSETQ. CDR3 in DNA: TGCGCCAGCAGCGTGCCGAGGACAGGCTACTACGAGCAGTACTTC. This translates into CASSVPRTGYYEQYF.

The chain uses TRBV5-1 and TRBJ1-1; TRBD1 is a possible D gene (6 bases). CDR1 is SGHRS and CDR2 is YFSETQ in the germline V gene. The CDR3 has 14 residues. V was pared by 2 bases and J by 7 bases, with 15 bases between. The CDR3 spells CASSLRGSGSEAFF. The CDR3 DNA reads TGCGCCAGCAGCTTAAGGGGGAGTGGCAGTGAAGCTTTCTTT.

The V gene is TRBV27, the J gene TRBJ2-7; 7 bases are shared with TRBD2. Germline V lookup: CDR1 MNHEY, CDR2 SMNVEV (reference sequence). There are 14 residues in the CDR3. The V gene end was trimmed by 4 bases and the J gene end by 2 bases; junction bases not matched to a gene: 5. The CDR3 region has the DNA TGTGCCAGCAGTTCGACCGGGACTACCTACGAGCAGTACTTC. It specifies CASSSTGTTYEQYF.

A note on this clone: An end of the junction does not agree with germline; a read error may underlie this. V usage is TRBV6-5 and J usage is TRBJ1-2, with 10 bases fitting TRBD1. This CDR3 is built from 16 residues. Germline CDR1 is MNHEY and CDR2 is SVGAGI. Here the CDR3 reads CASRYYGQGANYGYTF. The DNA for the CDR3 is TGTGCCAGCAGATACTACGGACAGGGGGCTAACTATGGCTACACCTTC.

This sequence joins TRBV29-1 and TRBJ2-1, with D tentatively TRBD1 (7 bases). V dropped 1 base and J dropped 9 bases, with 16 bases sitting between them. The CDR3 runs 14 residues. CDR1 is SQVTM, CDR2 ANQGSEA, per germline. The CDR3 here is CSVEGQYRGGEQFF. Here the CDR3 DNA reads TGCAGCGTTGAAGGTCAGTACAGGGGAGGTGAGCAGTTCTTC.

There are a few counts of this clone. For the CDR3, the DNA is TGTGCCGGCTCGAGGGATTCGGATGAAAAACTGTTTTTT. Protein sequence: CAGSRDSDEKLFF. The J gene is TRBJ1-4, the V gene TRBV6-6, with no clear D. This CDR3 has 13 residues. In germline, CDR1 is MNHNY, CDR2 SVGAGI (reference sequence). V was clipped by 11 bases and J by 6 bases, with 16 bases between them.

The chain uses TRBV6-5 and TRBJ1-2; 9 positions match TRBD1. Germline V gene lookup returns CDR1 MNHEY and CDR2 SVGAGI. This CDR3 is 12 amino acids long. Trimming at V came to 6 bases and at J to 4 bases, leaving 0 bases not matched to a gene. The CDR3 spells CASRTGGYGYTF. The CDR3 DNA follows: TGTGCCAGCAGGACAGGGGGCTATGGCTACACCTTC.

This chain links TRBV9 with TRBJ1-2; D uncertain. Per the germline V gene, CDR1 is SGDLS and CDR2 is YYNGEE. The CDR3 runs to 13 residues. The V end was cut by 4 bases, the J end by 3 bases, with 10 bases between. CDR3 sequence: CASSPGTDYGYTF. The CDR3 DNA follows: TGTGCCAGCAGCCCCGGAACAGACTATGGCTACACCTTC.

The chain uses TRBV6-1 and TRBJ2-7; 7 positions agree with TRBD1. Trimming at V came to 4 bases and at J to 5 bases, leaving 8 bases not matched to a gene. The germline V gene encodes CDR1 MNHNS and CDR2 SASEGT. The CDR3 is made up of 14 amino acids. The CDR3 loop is CASSVQSQGNEQYF. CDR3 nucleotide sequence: TGTGCCAGCAGTGTTCAATCACAGGGGAACGAGCAGTACTTC.

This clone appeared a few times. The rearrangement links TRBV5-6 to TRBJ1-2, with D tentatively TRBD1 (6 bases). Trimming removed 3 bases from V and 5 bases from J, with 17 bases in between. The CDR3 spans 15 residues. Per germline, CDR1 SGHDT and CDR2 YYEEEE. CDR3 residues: CASSSFKAGVYGYTF. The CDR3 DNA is TGTGCCAGCAGCTCCTTTAAAGCAGGGGTATATGGCTACACCTTC.

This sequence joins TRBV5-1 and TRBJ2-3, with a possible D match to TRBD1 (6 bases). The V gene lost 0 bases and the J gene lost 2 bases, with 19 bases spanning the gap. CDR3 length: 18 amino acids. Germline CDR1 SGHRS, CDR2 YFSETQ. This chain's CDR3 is CASSLVGLGDTLTDTQYF. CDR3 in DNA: TGCGCCAGCAGCTTGGTCGGATTGGGGGACACCCTCACAGATACGCAGTATTTT.

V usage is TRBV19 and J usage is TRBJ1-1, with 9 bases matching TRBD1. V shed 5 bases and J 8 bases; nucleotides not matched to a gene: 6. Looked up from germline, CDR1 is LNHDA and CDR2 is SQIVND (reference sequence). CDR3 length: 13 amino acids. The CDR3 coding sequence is TGTGCCAGTAGTTTTACAGGGGGCGAGGAAGCTTTCTTT. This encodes CASSFTGGEEAFF.

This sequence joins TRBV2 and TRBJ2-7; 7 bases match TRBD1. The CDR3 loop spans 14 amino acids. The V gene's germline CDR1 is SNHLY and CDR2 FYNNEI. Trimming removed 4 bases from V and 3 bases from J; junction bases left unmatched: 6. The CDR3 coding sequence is TGTGCCAGCAGTGCGACAGGGCAGATCTACGAGCAGTACTTC. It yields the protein CASSATGQIYEQYF. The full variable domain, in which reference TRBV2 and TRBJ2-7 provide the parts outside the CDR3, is EPEVTQTPSHQVTQMGQEVILRCVPISNHLYFYWYRQILGQKVEFLVSFYNNEISEKSEIFDDQFSVERPDGSNFTLKIRSTKLEDSAMYFCASSATGQIYEQYFGPGTRLTVT.

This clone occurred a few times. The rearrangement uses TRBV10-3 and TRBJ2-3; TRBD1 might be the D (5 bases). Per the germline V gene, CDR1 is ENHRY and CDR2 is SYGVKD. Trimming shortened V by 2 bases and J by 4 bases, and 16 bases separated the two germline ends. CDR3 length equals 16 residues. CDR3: CAISERQGNGADTQYF. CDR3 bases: TGTGCCATCAGTGAGCGGCAGGGAAATGGCGCAGATACGCAGTATTTT.

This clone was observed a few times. The CDR3 DNA is TGCGCCAGCAGCTTTTGGGACAGGGCCACAGATACGCAGTATTTT. Its translation: CASSFWDRATDTQYF. The chain is built from TRBV5-1 and TRBJ2-3, with 9 positions matching TRBD1. V lost 2 bases to trimming and J lost 2 bases; unmatched junction nucleotides: 3. CDR1 SGHRS and CDR2 YFSETQ come from the germline V gene. This CDR3 is built from 15 residues.

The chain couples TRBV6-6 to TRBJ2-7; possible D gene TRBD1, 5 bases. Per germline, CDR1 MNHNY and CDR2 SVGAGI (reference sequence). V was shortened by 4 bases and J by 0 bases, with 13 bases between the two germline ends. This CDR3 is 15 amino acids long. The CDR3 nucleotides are TGTGCCAGCAGTTGGTTGGACACTGGCTCCTACGAGCAGTACTTC. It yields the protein CASSWLDTGSYEQYF.

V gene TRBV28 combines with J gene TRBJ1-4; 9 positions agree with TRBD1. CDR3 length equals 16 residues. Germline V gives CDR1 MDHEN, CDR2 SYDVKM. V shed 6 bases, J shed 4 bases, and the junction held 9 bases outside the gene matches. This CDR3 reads CASSQTGTGINEKLFF. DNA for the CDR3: TGTGCCAGCAGCCAAACCGGGACAGGGATTAATGAAAAACTGTTTTTT. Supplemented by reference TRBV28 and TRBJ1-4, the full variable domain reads DVKVTQSSRYLVKRTGEKVFLECVQDMDHENMFWYRQDPGLGLRLIYFSYDVKMKEKGDIPEGYSVSREKKERFSLILESASTNQTSMYLCASSQTGTGINEKLFFGSGTQLSVL.

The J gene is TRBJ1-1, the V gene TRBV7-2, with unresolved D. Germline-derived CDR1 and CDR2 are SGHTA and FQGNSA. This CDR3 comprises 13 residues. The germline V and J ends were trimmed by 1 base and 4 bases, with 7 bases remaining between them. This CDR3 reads CASSLVSSTEAFF. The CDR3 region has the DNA TGTGCCAGCAGCTTAGTCTCGAGCACTGAAGCTTTCTTT.

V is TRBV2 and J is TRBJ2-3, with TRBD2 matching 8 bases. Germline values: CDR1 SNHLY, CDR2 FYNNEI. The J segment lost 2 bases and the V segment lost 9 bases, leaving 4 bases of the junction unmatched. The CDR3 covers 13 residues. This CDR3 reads CASWTSNTDTQYF. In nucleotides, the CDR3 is TGTGCCAGTTGGACTAGCAACACAGATACGCAGTATTTT.

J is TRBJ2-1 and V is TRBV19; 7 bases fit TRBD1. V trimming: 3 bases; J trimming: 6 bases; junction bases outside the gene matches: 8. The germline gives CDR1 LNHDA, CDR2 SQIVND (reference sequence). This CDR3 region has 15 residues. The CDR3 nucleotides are TGTGCCAGTAGTATGGGACAGCGTTCCCTCAATGAGCAGTTCTTC. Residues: CASSMGQRSLNEQFF.

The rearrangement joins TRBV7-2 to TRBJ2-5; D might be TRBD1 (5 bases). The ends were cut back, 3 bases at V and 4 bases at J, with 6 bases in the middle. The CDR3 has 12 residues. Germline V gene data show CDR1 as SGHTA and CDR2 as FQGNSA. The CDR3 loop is CASSFRVETQYF. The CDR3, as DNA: TGTGCCAGCAGCTTCAGGGTAGAGACCCAGTACTTC.

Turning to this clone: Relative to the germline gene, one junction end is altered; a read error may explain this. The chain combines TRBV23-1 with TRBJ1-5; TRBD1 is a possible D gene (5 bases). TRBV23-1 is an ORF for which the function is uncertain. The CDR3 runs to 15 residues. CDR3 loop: CASTQSRRVEQPQHF. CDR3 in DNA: TGCGCCAGCACTCAATCGCGCAGGGTCGAACAGCCCCAGCATTTT.

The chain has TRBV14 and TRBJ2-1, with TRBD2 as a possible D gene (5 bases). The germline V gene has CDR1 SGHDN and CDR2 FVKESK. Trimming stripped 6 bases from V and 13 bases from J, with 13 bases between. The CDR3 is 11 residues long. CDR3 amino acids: CASSARRTQFF. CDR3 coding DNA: TGTGCCAGCAGTGCTCGGCGGACTCAGTTCTTC.

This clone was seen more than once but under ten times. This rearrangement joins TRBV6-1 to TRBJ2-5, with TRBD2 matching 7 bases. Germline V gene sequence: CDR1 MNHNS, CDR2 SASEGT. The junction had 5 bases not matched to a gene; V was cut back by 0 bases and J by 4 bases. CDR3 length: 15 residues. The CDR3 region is CASSEAGGIVETQYF. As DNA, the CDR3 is TGTGCCAGCAGTGAAGCGGGGGGGATAGTAGAGACCCAGTACTTC.